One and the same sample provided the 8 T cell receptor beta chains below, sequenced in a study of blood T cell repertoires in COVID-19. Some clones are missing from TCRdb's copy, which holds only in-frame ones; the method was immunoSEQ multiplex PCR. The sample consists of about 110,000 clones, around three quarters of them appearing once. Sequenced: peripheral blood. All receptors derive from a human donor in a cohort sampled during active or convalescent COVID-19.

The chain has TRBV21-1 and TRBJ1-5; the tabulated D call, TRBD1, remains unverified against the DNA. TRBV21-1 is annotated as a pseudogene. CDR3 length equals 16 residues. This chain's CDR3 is CASSKRDRNGNQPQHF. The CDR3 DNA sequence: TGTGCCAGCAGCAAAAGGGACAGGAATGGCAATCAGCCCCAGCATTTT.

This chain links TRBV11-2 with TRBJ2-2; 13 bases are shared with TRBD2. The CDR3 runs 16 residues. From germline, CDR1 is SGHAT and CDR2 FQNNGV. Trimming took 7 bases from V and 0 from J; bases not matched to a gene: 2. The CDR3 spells CASKTSGGANTGELFF. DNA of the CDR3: TGTGCCAGCAAAACTAGCGGGGGGGCGAACACCGGGGAGCTGTTTTTT. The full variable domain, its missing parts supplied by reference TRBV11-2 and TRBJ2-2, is EAGVAQSPRYKIIEKRQSVAFWCNPISGHATLYWYQQILGQGPKLLIQFQNNGVVDDSQLPKDRFSAERLKGVDSTLKIQPAKLEDSAVYLCASKTSGGANTGELFFGEGSRLTVL.

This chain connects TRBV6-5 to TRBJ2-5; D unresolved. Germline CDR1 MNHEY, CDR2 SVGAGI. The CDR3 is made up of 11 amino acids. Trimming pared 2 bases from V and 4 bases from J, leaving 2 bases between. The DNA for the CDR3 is TGTGCCAGCAGTTACCGAGAGACCCAGTACTTC. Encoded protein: CASSYRETQYF.

CDR3 in DNA: TGCGCCAGCAGCTTTGGTTCCCTTACGCGGGTTACGCAAAATGAGCAGTTCTTC. This codes for CASSFGSLTRVTQNEQFF. This chain uses TRBV5-1 with TRBJ2-1; a weak D match, TRBD2 (5 bases). V was clipped by 2 bases and J by 7 bases, with 25 bases between them. CDR3 length equals 18 residues. Germline CDR1 and CDR2: SGHRS and YFSETQ.

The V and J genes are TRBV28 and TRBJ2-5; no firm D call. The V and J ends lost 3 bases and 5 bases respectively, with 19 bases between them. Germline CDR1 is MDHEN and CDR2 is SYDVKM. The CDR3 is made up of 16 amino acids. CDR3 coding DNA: TGTGCCAGCAGTTTTATGGGCCAATCACCAAGGGAGACCCAGTACTTC. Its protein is CASSFMGQSPRETQYF. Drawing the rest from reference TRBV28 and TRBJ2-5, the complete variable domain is DVKVTQSSRYLVKRTGEKVFLECVQDMDHENMFWYRQDPGLGLRLIYFSYDVKMKEKGDIPEGYSVSREKKERFSLILESASTNQTSMYLCASSFMGQSPRETQYFGPGTRLLVL.

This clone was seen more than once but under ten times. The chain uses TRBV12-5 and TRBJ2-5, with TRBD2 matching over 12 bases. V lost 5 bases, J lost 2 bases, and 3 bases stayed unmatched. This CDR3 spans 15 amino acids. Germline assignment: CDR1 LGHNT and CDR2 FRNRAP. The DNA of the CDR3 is TGTGCTAGTGGTCCTAGCGGGGGGGCTCAAGAGACCCAGTACTTC. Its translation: CASGPSGGAQETQYF. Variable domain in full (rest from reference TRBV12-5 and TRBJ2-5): DARVTQTPRHKVTEMGQEVTMRCQPILGHNTVFWYRQTMMQGLELLAYFRNRAPLDDSGMPKDRFSAEMPDATLATLKIQPSEPRDSAVYFCASGPSGGAQETQYFGPGTRLLVL.

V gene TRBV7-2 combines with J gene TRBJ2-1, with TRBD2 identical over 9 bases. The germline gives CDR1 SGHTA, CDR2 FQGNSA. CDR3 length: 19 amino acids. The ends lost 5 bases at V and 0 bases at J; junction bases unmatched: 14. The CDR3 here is CASSPSSGMTRSSYNEQFF. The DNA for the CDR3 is TGTGCCAGCAGCCCTTCTAGCGGGATGACCAGGAGCTCCTACAATGAGCAGTTCTTC.

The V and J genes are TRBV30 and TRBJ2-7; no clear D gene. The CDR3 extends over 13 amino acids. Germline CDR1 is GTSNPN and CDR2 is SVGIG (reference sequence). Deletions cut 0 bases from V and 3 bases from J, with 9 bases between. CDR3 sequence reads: CAWSVLHLYEQYF. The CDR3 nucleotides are TGTGCCTGGAGTGTACTCCATCTCTACGAGCAGTACTTC.